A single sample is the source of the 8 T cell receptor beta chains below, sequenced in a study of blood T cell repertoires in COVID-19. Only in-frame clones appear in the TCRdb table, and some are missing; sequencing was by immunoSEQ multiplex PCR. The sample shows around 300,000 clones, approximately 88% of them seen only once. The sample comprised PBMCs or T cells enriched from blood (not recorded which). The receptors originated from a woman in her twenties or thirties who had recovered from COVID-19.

CDR3 in DNA: TGCGCCAGCAGCTCGTGGAAACAGGGTGGAGAGTATAATTCACCCCTCCACTTT. It translates to CASSSWKQGGEYNSPLHF. The chain carries TRBV5-1 and TRBJ1-6; D perhaps matches TRBD1 (6 bases). In germline, CDR1 is SGHRS, CDR2 YFSETQ. The V end was cut by 3 bases, the J end by 4 bases, with 20 bases between. This CDR3 comprises 18 residues.

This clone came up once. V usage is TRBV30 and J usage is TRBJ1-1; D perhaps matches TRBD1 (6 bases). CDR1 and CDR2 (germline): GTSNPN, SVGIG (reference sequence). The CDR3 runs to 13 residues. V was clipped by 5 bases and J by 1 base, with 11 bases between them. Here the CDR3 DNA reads TGTGCCTGGGACGGGGGGGCGAACACTGAAGCTTTCTTT. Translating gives CAWDGGANTEAFF.

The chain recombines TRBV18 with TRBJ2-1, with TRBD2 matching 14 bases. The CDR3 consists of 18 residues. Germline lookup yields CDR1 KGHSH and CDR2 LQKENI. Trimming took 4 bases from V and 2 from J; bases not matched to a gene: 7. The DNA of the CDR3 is TGTGCCAGCTCACGCCGGACTAGCGGGGGGACTACCTACAATGAGCAGTTCTTC. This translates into CASSRRTSGGTTYNEQFF.

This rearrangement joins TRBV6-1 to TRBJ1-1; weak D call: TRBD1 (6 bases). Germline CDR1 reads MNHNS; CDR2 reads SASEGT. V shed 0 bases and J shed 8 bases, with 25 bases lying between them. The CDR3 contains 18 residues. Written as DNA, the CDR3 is TGTGCCAGCAGTGAAGCGTATCCAGGGGCCGCGAGGGTTCCCGAAGCTTTCTTT. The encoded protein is CASSEAYPGAARVPEAFF.

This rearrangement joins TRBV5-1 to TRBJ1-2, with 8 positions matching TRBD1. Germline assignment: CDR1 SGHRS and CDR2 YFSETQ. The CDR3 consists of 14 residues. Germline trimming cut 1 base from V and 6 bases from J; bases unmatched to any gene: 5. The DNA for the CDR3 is TGCGCCAGCAGCTTGATGGACAGGGTGGATGGCTACACCTTC. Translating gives CASSLMDRVDGYTF.

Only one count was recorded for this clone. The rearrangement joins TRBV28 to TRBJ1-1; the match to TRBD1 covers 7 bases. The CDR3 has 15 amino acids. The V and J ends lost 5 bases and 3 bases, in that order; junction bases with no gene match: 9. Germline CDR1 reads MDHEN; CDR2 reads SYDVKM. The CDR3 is CASSAPATGDTEAFF. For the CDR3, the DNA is TGTGCCAGCAGTGCCCCGGCAACAGGGGACACTGAAGCTTTCTTT.

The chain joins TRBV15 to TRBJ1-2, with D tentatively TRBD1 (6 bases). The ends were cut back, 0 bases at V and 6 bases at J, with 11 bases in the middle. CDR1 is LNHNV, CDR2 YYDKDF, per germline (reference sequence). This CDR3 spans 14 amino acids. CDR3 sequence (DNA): TGTGCCACCAGCAGAGATGGGACATCCGATGGCTACACCTTC. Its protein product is CATSRDGTSDGYTF.

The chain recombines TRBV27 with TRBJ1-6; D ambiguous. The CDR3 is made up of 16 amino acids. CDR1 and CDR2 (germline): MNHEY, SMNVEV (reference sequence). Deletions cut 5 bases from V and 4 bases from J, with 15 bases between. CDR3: CASSPTTRGYNSPLHF. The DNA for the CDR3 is TGTGCCAGCAGTCCCACGACTCGGGGATATAATTCACCCCTCCACTTT.